The 5 T cell receptor beta chains below were found in one sample sequenced in a study of T cell repertoires in cytomegalovirus infection. One entry per CDR3 protein, called by TCRdb with MiXCR from the reads. The sample records under 500,000 distinct CDR3 sequences, about 44% being singletons. These receptors lack a known antigen. The material sequenced was cultured PBMCs, taken from culture after CMV antigen stimulation. Receptor source: a human donor in good health (CMV status not recorded). Some clones in this sample may be carry-over from other donors' samples.

The V call is TRBV10-3, the J call TRBJ2-5, with 10 bases lining up with TRBD1. Germline lookup yields CDR1 ENHRY and CDR2 SYGVKD. V was pared by 5 bases and J by 2 bases, with 5 bases of the junction left unmatched. The CDR3 is 15 residues long. The CDR3 nucleotides are TGTGCCATCAGTAAGCCGGGACAGGGGCAAGAGACCCAGTACTTC. Its translation is CAISKPGQGQETQYF.

This clonotype was seen only a few times. The chain couples TRBV7-2 to TRBJ2-1; 13 bases map to TRBD2. Unmatched junction bases numbered 5, after V lost 5 bases and J lost 1 base. The germline V gene has CDR1 SGHTA and CDR2 FQGNSA. The CDR3 sequence is 17 residues long. CDR3 amino acids: CASSARLAGGSYNEQFF. The CDR3 coding sequence is TGTGCCAGCAGCGCAAGACTAGCGGGAGGATCCTACAATGAGCAGTTCTTC.

The chain combines TRBV7-2 with TRBJ2-2; D possibly corresponds to TRBD1 (6 bases). Germline V gene sequence: CDR1 SGHTA, CDR2 FQGNSA. CDR3 length: 15 residues. Trimming took off 5 bases at V and 6 bases at J, with 16 bases between the two ends. This chain's CDR3 is CASSRTAPGAGELFF. Written as DNA, the CDR3 is TGTGCCAGCAGCCGGACAGCGCCTGGGGCCGGGGAGCTGTTTTTT. The variable domain in full, with the rest retrieved from reference TRBV7-2 and TRBJ2-2, is GAGVSQSPSNKVTEKGKDVELRCDPISGHTALYWYRQSLGQGLEFLIYFQGNSAPDKSGLPSDRFSAERTGGSVSTLTIQRTQQEDSAVYLCASSRTAPGAGELFFGEGSRLTVL.

The rearrangement joins TRBV4-2 to TRBJ2-7, with D tentatively TRBD1 (6 bases). V lost 3 bases, J lost 6 bases, and 12 bases lay in between. Germline V gives CDR1 LGHNA, CDR2 YNFKEQ. The CDR3 has 13 residues. Written as DNA, the CDR3 is TGTGCCAGCAGCCAGTCCGTCAGGGGCGAGCAGTACTTC. Translating gives CASSQSVRGEQYF.

The chain carries TRBV19 and TRBJ2-2, with 9 bases matching TRBD1. Unmatched junction bases numbered 5, after V lost 4 bases and J lost 2 bases. CDR1 is LNHDA and CDR2 is SQIVND in the germline V gene (reference sequence). The CDR3 loop spans 16 amino acids. CDR3 sequence reads: CASSNRGRVNTGELFF. Here the CDR3 DNA reads TGTGCCAGTAGTAACAGGGGGCGCGTCAACACCGGGGAGCTGTTTTTT.